Presented here are 8 T cell receptor beta chains from one specimen sequenced in a study of cytomegalovirus exposure and HLA in healthy donors. This PCR relied on a set of 60 Vbeta primers and 13 Jbeta primers. The table came from immunoSEQ multiplex PCR; TCRdb's copy has only in-frame clones and leaves some out. The data show about 140,000 clones, over 70% seen once. Sequencing used PBMCs. The receptor set was obtained from a man aged 35 to 55 in good health and CMV-seronegative.

The chain employs TRBV5-1 and TRBJ2-3; 8 bases match TRBD1. The CDR3 extends over 16 amino acids. Per the germline V gene, CDR1 is SGHRS and CDR2 is YFSETQ. V was pared by 1 base and J by 2 bases, with 6 bases of the junction left unmatched. For the CDR3, the DNA is TGCGCCAGCAGCTTGAGAGTCAGGGGGCCCACAGATACGCAGTATTTT. Protein: CASSLRVRGPTDTQYF.

This clone was seen only once. The J gene is TRBJ2-5, the V gene TRBV7-2, with 11 nucleotides matching TRBD2. With V trimmed by 5 bases and J by 2 bases, 7 bases remained unmatched. Germline assignment: CDR1 SGHTA and CDR2 FQGNSA. This CDR3 has 16 amino acids. The CDR3 protein is CASSETSGATQETQYF. CDR3 coding DNA: TGTGCCAGCAGCGAGACTAGCGGGGCTACGCAAGAGACCCAGTACTTC.

On this clone: This same CDR3 is encoded by further DNA sequences in the sample. The rearrangement uses TRBV5-1 and TRBJ2-5; D ambiguous. The CDR3 is 12 residues long. Germline V gene lookup returns CDR1 SGHRS and CDR2 YFSETQ. Between the trimmed V and J ends, which lost 0 bases and 3 bases, there was a span of 3 bases. The CDR3 nucleotides are TGCGCCAGCAGCTTGGCCGAAGAGACCCAGTACTTC. This codes for CASSLAEETQYF.

The gene calls are TRBV9 and TRBJ2-7; 10 bases are a match to TRBD2. V dropped 0 bases and J dropped 3; count of bases not matched to a gene: 6. The CDR3 covers 16 residues. Germline V gives CDR1 SGDLS, CDR2 YYNGEE. This chain's CDR3 is CASSVGSGLADYEQYF. The CDR3 DNA follows: TGTGCCAGCAGCGTAGGTTCCGGACTAGCGGACTACGAGCAGTACTTC.

The chain employs TRBV18 and TRBJ2-1; no firm D call. The CDR3 is 13 residues long. Germline V gene lookup returns CDR1 KGHSH and CDR2 LQKENI. Between the trimmed V and J ends, which lost 2 bases and 6 bases, there was a span of 8 bases. The CDR3 protein is CASSPTVLNEQFF. Here the CDR3 DNA reads TGTGCCAGCTCACCAACCGTACTCAATGAGCAGTTCTTC.

CDR3 coding DNA: TGTGCCAGCAGCGCACAGGGGAGCAATCAGCCCCAGCATTTT. Amino acid sequence: CASSAQGSNQPQHF. The V call is TRBV7-3, the J call TRBJ1-5; 7 nucleotides agree with TRBD1. Per the germline V gene, CDR1 is SGHTA and CDR2 is FQGTGA. V gave up 5 bases and J gave up 1 base; unmatched junction bases: 2. This CDR3 is built from 14 residues. Looking up the rest from reference TRBV7-3 and TRBJ1-5 gives the full variable domain: GAGVSQTPSNKVTEKGKYVELRCDPISGHTALYWYRQSLGQGPEFLIYFQGTGAADDSGLPNDRFFAVRPEGSVSTLKIQRTERGDSAVYLCASSAQGSNQPQHFGDGTRLSIL.

The chain links TRBV6-1 to TRBJ2-7; D might be TRBD1 (7 bases). The ends were cut back, 6 bases at V and 1 base at J, with 13 bases in the middle. The CDR3 is 14 residues long. Germline loops: CDR1 MNHNS, CDR2 SASEGT. The CDR3 nucleotides are TGTGCCAGCAGAGACTCAGGGGGGTCCTACGAGCAGTACTTC. This codes for CASRDSGGSYEQYF.

This chain uses TRBV5-1 with TRBJ2-3; TRBD1 agrees at 9 bases. There are 17 residues in the CDR3. V lost 3 bases and J lost 3; bases outside the gene matches: 11. Germline CDR1 and CDR2: SGHRS and YFSETQ. As DNA, the CDR3 is TGCGCCAGCAGCTCGAACCCGCGCGGACAGGGGACAGATACGCAGTATTTT. Protein sequence: CASSSNPRGQGTDTQYF.